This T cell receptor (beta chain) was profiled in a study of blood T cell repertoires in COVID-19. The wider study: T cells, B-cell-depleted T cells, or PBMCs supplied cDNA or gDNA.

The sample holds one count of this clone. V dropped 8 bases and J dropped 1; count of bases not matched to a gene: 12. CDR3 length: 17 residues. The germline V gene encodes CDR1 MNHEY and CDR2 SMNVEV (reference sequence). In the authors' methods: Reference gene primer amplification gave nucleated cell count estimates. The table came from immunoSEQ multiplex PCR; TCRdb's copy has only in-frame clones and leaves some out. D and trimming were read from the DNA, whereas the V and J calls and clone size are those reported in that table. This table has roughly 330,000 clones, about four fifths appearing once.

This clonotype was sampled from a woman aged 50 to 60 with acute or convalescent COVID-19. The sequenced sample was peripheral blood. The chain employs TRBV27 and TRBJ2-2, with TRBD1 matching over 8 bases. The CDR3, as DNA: TGTGCCAGCTCTAACCTGGACAGGGAATGGAACACCGGGGAGCTGTTTTTT. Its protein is CASSNLDREWNTGELFF.